This TCR beta chain was found in a study of T-cell memory formation after mild COVID-19 (dated by TCRdb to about 2021). For the wider study: Most TCR sequence clusters were specific to one of the two donors. Longitudinal TCRalpha and TCRbeta repertoire sequencing tracked T-cell clones expanding and contracting after mild COVID-19 in a couple of donors. Two young, previously healthy adult volunteers made up the cohort, one male and one female. The paper's findings and limits, for the study overall: Some responding clones were found in pre-infection memory, which suggests that pre-existing cross-reactive memory T cells took part in the SARS-CoV-2 response. SARS-CoV-2 specificity of the second-wave clones peaking on day 37 was not confirmed. From day 15 to 85, contracting clones showed balanced CD4/CD8 phenotypes, whereas a second wave of clones that expanded from day 15 to 37 leaned towards CD4+. Only two mild cases were covered in the study, and larger cohorts including severe cases with pre-infection samples were considered necessary. Contracting CD4+ clones turned up mainly in the CM and EM memory subsets, whereas EMRA was where CD8+ clones were enriched.

Ficoll-Paque density gradient centrifugation was the method used to isolate PBMCs. Relative to germline, V is 6 bases shorter and J is 3 bases shorter, with 17 bases between their ends. The CDR3 contains 15 residues, cysteine and phenylalanine counted. The sequence is cut down to CDR3 DNA, 45 bases in frame from base 1. From a lookup of the germline V gene, CDR1 and CDR2 are MGHRA and YSYEKL. Regarding this clonotype: This clone's antigen is unknown. Per-base qualities were not stored, and no clone one base away is much larger.

Reads for this sample came from an Illumina NovaSeq 6000. cDNA libraries for TCRalpha and TCRbeta were prepared by 5'RACE using constant-segment primers, with sample barcodes and unique molecular identifiers added. Trizol reagent was used to extract RNA from every sample. Amplification of the libraries took two PCR steps, and the second step added a second sample barcode plus Illumina TruSeq adapters. Sequencing of libraries was performed on an Illumina NovaSeq with 2 x 150 bp paired-end reads. The study's processing was this. Reads were demultiplexed and collapsed into UMI-guided consensus sequences with migec v1.2.7. Using mixcr v2.1.11, UMI consensuses were aligned to TRA and TRB V and J templates and then assembled into clonotypes. A clonotype was counted as expanded or contracted only when both edgeR and NoisET called the clonotype significant, with the noise models trained on biological replicates. edgeR calls used a false discovery rate-adjusted p below 0.01 and a log2 fold-change threshold of 1. As an exploratory analysis of dynamics, max-normalized trajectories of the 1000 most abundant clonotypes were examined by PCA with hierarchical clustering. Separately sequenced CD4+ and CD8+ repertoires were used to assign a CD4 or CD8 phenotype to each responding clone. TCRdb cleaned the public reads at Q25 with fastp, built clones with MiXCR and kept in-frame beta chains. Each CDR3 protein gets just one entry, which takes the most common genes and DNA from the rows behind it. Clone size and V and J calls follow TCRdb, not the original study. This sample has a few hundred thousand distinct CDR3 sequences in its table, and over 25% of those were observed once. Less than 15% of the sample comes from the top ten.

The specimen was PBMCs or a T cell subset sorted from them (not recorded which). The source is an adult woman who had mild COVID-19 (a few samples of this study predate the infection). The sample titles of this study are shuffled in the database, so cell type and time point are left out; the donor was told from shared clones. The rearranged segments are TRBV4-1 and TRBJ1-2; the D region possibly corresponds to TRBD1 (6 bases align). Here is the DNA: TGCGCCAGCAGGGTTGGGGGCAGGAATGACTATGGCTACACCTTC. It translates to CASRVGGRNDYGYTF.